What follows is one TCR beta chain and its context. There is no known antigen for this receptor. It has no much larger one-base neighbor in the sample; base qualities were not kept. TCRbeta CDR3 regions were amplified from genomic DNA by means of the immunoSEQ Assay, a bias-controlled multiplex PCR. The authors' analysis ran thus. Within the assay, amplification of reference gene primers was used to estimate how many nucleated cells each sample contained. Sequence reads were collapsed and filtered to measure the absolute abundance of every unique TCRbeta CDR3 rearrangement. Productive Simpson clonality was computed per sample as the square root of Simpson's diversity index over productive rearrangements. In TCRdb, the immuneACCESS table is reduced to in-frame sequences with V and J assigned. These tables do not hold every clone; where another copy was compared, an unresolved V gene accounts for under half, and the others remain unexplained. V and J calls and clone size are given by that table; D and trimming were obtained from the DNA. In this sample the table shows some 190,000 clones, 82% of which occur a single time. The leading ten clones occupy over 9.5% of the sample.

V has 6 bases trimmed and J has 2 bases trimmed; junction bases matching no gene number 7. From the germline V gene, CDR1 is MDHEN and CDR2 is SYDVKM. The CDR3 contains 14 residues, cysteine and phenylalanine counted. The read is trimmed to its CDR3 DNA, 42 bases read in frame from base 1. The data derive from a study of blood T cell repertoires in COVID-19 (dated by TCRdb to the early 2020s). With respect to the entire study: Samples covering the acute and convalescent phases of COVID-19 were provided by collaborators in the United States, Italy and Spain. The material from the prospective study consisted of cDNA or gDNA derived from T cells, B-cell-depleted T cells, or PBMCs. Subjects who had been exposed to COVID-19, were actively infected with it, or had recovered from it provided the deeply sampled blood TCRbeta repertoires that made up the dataset. The repertoires were released in a freely available public database intended as a resource for research on the immune response to SARS-CoV-2. The samples were drawn from two sources: the first 160 participants of the ongoing ImmuneRACE study, and 1,000 to 1,500 subjects contributed by 6 global collaborators. The sample metadata nearly always contained a de-identified subject ID, COVID-19 status, age in years and sex. Where available, HLA class I and class II types were taken from metadata supplied by the sample provider and were not determined by assay-based typing.

Collaborating institutions collected whole blood in K2EDTA tubes following their own protocols. For TCRbeta analysis, collaborators shipped samples as frozen whole blood, isolated PBMCs, or DNA extracted from either of those sample types. Overall study results and their limits: Clinical and demographic metadata were provided uncurated, with the amount varying by source and participant.

The rearrangement joined TRBV28 to TRBJ2-7; 7 middle bases align to TRBD2. Input material: peripheral blood. The sequence was obtained from a woman of 80 years or more with active or convalescent COVID-19. The DNA reads TGTGCCAGCAGGGGGGGGACTTTCACCTACGAGCAGTACTTC. Protein translation: CASRGGTFTYEQYF.